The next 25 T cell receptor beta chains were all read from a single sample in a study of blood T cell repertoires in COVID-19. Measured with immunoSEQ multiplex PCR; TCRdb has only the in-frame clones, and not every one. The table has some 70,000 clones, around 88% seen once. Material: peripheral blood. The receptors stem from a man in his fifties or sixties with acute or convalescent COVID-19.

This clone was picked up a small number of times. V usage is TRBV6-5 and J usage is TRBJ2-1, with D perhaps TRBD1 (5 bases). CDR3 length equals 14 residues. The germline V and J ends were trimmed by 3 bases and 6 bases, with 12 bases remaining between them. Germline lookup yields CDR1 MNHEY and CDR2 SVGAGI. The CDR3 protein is CASSYMGQVNEQFF. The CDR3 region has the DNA TGTGCCAGCAGTTATATGGGGCAAGTCAATGAGCAGTTCTTC.

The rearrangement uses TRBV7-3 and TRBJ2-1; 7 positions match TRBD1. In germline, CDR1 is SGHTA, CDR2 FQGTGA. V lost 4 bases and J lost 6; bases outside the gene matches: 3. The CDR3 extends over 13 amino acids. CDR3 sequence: CASSYGQVNEQFF. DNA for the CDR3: TGTGCCAGCAGCTACGGACAGGTCAATGAGCAGTTCTTC.

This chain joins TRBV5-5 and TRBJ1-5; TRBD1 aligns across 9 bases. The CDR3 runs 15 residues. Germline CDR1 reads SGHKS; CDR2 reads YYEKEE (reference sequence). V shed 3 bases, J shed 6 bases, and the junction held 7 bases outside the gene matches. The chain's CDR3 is CASSWGTGMGQPQHF. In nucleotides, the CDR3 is TGTGCCAGCAGCTGGGGGACAGGGATGGGTCAGCCCCAGCATTTT.

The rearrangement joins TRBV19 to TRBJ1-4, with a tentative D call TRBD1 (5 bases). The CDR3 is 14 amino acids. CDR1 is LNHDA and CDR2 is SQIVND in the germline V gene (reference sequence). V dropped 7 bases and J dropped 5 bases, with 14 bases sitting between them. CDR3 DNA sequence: TGTGCCAGTACCGTGACAGTATTAAATGAAAAACTGTTTTTT. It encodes CASTVTVLNEKLFF.

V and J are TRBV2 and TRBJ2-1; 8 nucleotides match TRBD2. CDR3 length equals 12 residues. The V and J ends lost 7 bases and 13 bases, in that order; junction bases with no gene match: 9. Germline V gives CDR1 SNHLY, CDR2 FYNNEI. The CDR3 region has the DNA TGTGCCAGCACTCCCTTGAGGACTAGCCAGTTCTTC. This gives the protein CASTPLRTSQFF.

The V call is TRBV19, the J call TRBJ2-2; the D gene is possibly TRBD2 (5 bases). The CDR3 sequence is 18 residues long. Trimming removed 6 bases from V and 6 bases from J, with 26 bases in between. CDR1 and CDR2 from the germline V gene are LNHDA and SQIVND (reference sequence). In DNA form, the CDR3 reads TGTGCCAGTAGCCCAACCGCCCCCGGACTCGGAGGTTCCGGGGAGCTGTTTTTT. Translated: CASSPTAPGLGGSGELFF.

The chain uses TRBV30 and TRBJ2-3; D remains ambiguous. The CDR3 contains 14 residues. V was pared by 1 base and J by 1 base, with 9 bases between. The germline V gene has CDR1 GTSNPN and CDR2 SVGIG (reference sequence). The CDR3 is CAWSGELGTDTQYF. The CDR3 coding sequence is TGTGCCTGGAGTGGTGAGCTCGGCACAGATACGCAGTATTTT.

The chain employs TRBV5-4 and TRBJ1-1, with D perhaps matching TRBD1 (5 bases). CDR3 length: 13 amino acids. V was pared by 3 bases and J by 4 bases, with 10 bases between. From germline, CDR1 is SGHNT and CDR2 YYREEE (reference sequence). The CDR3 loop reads CASSYQGGTEAFF. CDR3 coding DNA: TGTGCCAGCAGCTATCAGGGTGGCACTGAAGCTTTCTTT. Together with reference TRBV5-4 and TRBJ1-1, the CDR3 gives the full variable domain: ETGVTQSPTHLIKTRGQQVTLRCSSQSGHNTVSWYQQALGQGPQFIFQYYREEENGRGNFPPRFSGLQFPNYSSELNVNALELDDSALYLCASSYQGGTEAFFGQGTRLTVV.

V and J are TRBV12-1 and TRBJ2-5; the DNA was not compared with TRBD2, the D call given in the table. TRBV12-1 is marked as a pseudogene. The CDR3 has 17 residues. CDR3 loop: CASSPSLTSGGGETQYF. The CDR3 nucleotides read TGTGCCAGCAGCCCGAGCCTGACTAGCGGGGGGGGAGAGACCCAGTACTTC.

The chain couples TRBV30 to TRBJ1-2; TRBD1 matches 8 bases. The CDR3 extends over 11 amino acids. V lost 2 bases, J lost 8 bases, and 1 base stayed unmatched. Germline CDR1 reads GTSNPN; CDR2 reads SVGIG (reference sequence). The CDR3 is CAWSTGGGYTF. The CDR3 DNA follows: TGTGCCTGGAGTACAGGGGGAGGCTACACCTTC.

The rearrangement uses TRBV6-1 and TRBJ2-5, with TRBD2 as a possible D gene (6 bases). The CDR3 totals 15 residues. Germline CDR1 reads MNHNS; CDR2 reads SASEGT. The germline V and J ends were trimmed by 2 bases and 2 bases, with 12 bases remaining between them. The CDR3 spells CASSEMGTDQETQYF. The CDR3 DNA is TGTGCCAGCAGTGAAATGGGGACTGATCAAGAGACCCAGTACTTC.

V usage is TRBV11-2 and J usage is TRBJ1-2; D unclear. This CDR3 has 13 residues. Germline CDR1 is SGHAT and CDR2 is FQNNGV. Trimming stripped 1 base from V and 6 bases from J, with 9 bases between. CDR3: CASSLGHGDGYTF. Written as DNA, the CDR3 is TGTGCCAGCAGCTTAGGACACGGGGATGGCTACACCTTC.

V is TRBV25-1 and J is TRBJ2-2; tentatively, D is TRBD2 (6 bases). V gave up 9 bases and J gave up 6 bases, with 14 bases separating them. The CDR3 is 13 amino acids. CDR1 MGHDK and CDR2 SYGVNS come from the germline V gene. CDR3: CASRPSGAGELFF. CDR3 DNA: TGTGCCAGTAGGCCTTCGGGGGCCGGGGAGCTGTTTTTT.

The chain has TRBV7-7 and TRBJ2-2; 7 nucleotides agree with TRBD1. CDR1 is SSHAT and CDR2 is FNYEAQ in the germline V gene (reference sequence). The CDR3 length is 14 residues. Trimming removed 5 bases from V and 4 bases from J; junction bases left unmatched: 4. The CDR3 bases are TGTGCCAGCAGCCCCCCAGGGGGCACCGGGGAGCTGTTTTTT. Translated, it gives CASSPPGGTGELFF.

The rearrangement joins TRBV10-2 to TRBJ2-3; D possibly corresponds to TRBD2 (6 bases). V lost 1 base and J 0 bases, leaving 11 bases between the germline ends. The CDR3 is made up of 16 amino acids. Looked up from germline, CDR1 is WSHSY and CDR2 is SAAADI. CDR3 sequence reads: CASSEWAGMSTDTQYF. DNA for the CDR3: TGCGCCAGCAGTGAGTGGGCGGGAATGAGCACAGATACGCAGTATTTT.

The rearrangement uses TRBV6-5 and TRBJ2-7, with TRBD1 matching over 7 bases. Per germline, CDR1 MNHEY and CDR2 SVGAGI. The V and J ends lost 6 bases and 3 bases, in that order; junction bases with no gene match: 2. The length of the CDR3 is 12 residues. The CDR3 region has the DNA TGTGCCAGCAGGACAGGGATCTACGAGCAGTACTTC. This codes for CASRTGIYEQYF.

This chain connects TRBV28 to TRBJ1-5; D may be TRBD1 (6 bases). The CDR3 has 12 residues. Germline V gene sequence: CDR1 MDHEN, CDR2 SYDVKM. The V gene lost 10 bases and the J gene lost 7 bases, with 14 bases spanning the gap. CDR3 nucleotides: TGTGCCAACTCTTGGGGGCGACAGCCCCAGCATTTT. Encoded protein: CANSWGRQPQHF.

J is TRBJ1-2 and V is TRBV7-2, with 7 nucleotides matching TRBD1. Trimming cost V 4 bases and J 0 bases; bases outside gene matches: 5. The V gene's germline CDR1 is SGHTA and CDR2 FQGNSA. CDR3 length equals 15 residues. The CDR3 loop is CASSSQGGTNYGYTF. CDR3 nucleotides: TGTGCCAGCAGCTCCCAGGGGGGAACTAACTATGGCTACACCTTC.

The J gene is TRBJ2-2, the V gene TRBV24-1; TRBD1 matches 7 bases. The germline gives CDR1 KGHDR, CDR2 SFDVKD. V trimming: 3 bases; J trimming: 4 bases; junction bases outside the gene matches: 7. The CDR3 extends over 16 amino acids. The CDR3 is CATSDADGTATGELFF. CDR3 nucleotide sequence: TGTGCCACCAGTGATGCAGACGGGACAGCCACCGGGGAGCTGTTTTTT.

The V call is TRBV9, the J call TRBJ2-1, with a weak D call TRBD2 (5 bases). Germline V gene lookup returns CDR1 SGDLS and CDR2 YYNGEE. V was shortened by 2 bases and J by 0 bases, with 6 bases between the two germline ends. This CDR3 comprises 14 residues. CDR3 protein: CASSVGSSYNEQFF. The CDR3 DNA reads TGTGCCAGCAGCGTTGGGAGCTCCTACAATGAGCAGTTCTTC.

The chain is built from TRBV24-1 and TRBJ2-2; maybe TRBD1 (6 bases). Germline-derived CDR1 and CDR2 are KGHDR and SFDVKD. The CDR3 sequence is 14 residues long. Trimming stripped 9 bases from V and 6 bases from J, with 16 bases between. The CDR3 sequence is CATQRTGNSGELFF. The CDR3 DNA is TGTGCCACCCAGAGAACAGGGAATTCCGGGGAGCTGTTTTTT.

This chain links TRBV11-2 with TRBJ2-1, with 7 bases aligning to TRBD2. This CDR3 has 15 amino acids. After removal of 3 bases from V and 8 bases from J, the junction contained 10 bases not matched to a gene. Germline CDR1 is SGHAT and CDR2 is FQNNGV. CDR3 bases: TGTGCCAGCAGCTTTAGCGCGGGAGCATACGATGAGCAGTTCTTC. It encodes CASSFSAGAYDEQFF.

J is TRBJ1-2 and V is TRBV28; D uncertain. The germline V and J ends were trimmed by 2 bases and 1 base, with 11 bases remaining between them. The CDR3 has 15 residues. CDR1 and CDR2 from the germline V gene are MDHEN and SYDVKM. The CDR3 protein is CASSLSGTLNYGYTF. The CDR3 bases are TGTGCCAGCAGTTTAAGTGGCACCCTTAACTATGGCTACACCTTC.

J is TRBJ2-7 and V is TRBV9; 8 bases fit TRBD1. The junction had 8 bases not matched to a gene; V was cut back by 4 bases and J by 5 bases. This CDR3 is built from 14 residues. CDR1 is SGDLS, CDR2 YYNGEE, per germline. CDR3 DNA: TGTGCCAGCAGCCCAGGACAGGGTAACGACGAGCAGTACTTC. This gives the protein CASSPGQGNDEQYF.

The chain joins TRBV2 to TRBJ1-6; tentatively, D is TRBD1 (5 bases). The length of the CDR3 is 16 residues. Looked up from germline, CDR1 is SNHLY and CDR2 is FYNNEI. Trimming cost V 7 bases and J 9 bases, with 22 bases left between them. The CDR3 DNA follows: TGTGCCAGCACGGCGACAGCGACTGGATACAGTTCACCCCTCCACTTT. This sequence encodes CASTATATGYSSPLHF.